Presented here are 29 T cell receptor beta chains from one specimen sequenced in a study of T cell responses to AZD1222 COVID-19 vaccine (dated by TCRdb to the early 2020s). The label giving this sample's time point can be read as: about 28 days (+/-7) after the second vaccine dose. The protocol used for the library was the immunoSEQ multiplex PCR assay. TCRdb obtained this table from immuneACCESS and retained in-frame rearrangements with V and J assigned. These tables miss some clones; where compared with another copy, unresolved V genes account for less than half of the shortfall, and the remainder is unexplained. Here the sample has over 95,000 clones; about 89% occur a single time. About 8.3% of the sample rests with the top ten. The specimen comprised peripheral blood, sampled 28 days after the second AZD1222 dose. Source of these receptors: an adult who received the AZD1222 COVID-19 vaccine.

The chain employs TRBV19 and TRBJ2-7, with 7 bases fitting TRBD1. Trimming cost V 7 bases and J 7 bases; bases outside gene matches: 10. The CDR3 contains 13 residues. Germline values: CDR1 LNHDA, CDR2 SQIVND (reference sequence). The chain's CDR3 is CASKRTGSIEQYF. CDR3 nucleotide sequence: TGTGCCAGTAAGCGGACAGGCTCTATAGAGCAGTACTTC.

V usage is TRBV11-2 and J usage is TRBJ2-1; the D gene is possibly TRBD2 (5 bases). Germline V gene data show CDR1 as SGHAT and CDR2 as FQNNGV. The V end lost 0 bases, the J end lost 5 bases, and 8 bases lay between the germline ends. CDR3 length equals 14 residues. The DNA of the CDR3 is TGTGCCAGCAGCTTAGATCTGGGAGACAATGAGCAGTTCTTC. Its protein product is CASSLDLGDNEQFF.

The chain is built from TRBV29-1 and TRBJ2-3; D call uncertain. The length of the CDR3 is 12 residues. The germline V gene has CDR1 SQVTM and CDR2 ANQGSEA. Trimming took 4 bases from V and 4 from J, leaving 9 bases between them. CDR3 sequence: CSVAGPPDTQYF. In DNA form, the CDR3 reads TGCAGCGTTGCTGGCCCCCCAGATACGCAGTATTTT.

V gene TRBV5-1 combines with J gene TRBJ2-2; D remains ambiguous. V lost 3 bases, J lost 0 bases, and 15 bases lay in between. CDR3 length: 17 residues. Germline lookup yields CDR1 SGHRS and CDR2 YFSETQ. The CDR3 bases are TGCGCCAGCAGCTCCCCCCTATTGGGCTCGAACACCGGGGAGCTGTTTTTT. Translating gives CASSSPLLGSNTGELFF. Full variable domain (outside the CDR3, taken from reference TRBV5-1 and TRBJ2-2): KAGVTQTPRYLIKTRGQQVTLSCSPISGHRSVSWYQQTPGQGLQFLFEYFSETQRNKGNFPGRFSGRQFSNSRSEMNVSTLELGDSALYLCASSSPLLGSNTGELFFGEGSRLTVL.

The J gene is TRBJ2-5, the V gene TRBV7-2, with TRBD2 matching over 11 bases. This CDR3 is 15 amino acids long. Trimming at V came to 3 bases and at J to 5 bases, leaving 5 bases not matched to a gene. CDR1 and CDR2 (germline): SGHTA, FQGNSA. CDR3 sequence: CASSLTSGKWETQYF. DNA for the CDR3: TGTGCCAGCAGCTTGACTAGCGGGAAGTGGGAGACCCAGTACTTC.

The chain employs TRBV25-1 and TRBJ2-7; 9 positions match TRBD2. Germline-derived CDR1 and CDR2 are MGHDK and SYGVNS. V lost 5 bases and J lost 5; bases outside the gene matches: 7. The CDR3 length is 14 residues. The CDR3 region has the DNA TGTGCCAGCAGTAGTAGCGGGAGTCCCCACGAGCAGTACTTC. This sequence encodes CASSSSGSPHEQYF.

J is TRBJ2-1 and V is TRBV3-1 (or the pseudogene TRBV3-2); D remains unclear. The CDR3 spans 14 residues. The ends were cut back, 4 bases at V and 6 bases at J, with 13 bases in the middle. CDR1 is LGHDT and CDR2 is YNNKEL in the germline V gene (reference sequence). The CDR3 nucleotides are TGTGCCAGCAGCCCCCCTCAGCCCCCCAATGAGCAGTTCTTC. This sequence encodes CASSPPQPPNEQFF.

This chain links TRBV3-1 (or the pseudogene TRBV3-2) with TRBJ2-1; the D gene is possibly TRBD2 (6 bases). This CDR3 has 12 amino acids. V was pared by 6 bases and J by 15 bases, with 18 bases between. In germline, CDR1 is LGHDT, CDR2 YNNKEL (reference sequence). The CDR3 bases are TGTGCCAGCAGTTATAGCGGCCCCTCGGTGTTCTTC. Protein product: CASSYSGPSVFF.

The CDR3: CASSQVGRGVGGRVTDTQYF. The CDR3 DNA reads as TGTGCCAGCAGCCAAGTTGGACGGGGTGTAGGCGGGAGGGTCACAGATACGCAGTATTTT. The V gene is TRBV3-1 (or the pseudogene TRBV3-2), the J gene TRBJ2-3, with TRBD2 identical over 9 bases. Germline V gene lookup returns CDR1 LGHDT and CDR2 YNNKEL (reference sequence). The CDR3 has 20 amino acids. The ends lost 1 base at V and 2 bases at J; junction bases unmatched: 16.

The chain combines TRBV10-3 with TRBJ1-5, with no clear D. Looked up from germline, CDR1 is ENHRY and CDR2 is SYGVKD. This CDR3 is 14 amino acids long. Between the trimmed V and J ends, which lost 10 bases and 0 bases, there was a span of 13 bases. The CDR3 nucleotides are TGTGCCACGGGGAGGACCGATAGCAATCAGCCCCAGCATTTT. Amino acids: CATGRTDSNQPQHF.

In its sample, this clone was seen a few times. The chain recombines TRBV7-9 with TRBJ2-2; 9 nucleotides line up with TRBD2. The CDR3 has 17 amino acids. CDR1 and CDR2 from the germline V gene are SEHNR and FQNEAQ (reference sequence). Germline trimming cut 2 bases from V and 3 bases from J; bases unmatched to any gene: 7. The CDR3 nucleotides read TGTGCCAGCAGCTTACCGACTAGCGGCCCTGACACCGGGGAGCTGTTTTTT. It specifies CASSLPTSGPDTGELFF.

The chain recombines TRBV7-9 with TRBJ1-5; 9 nucleotides agree with TRBD1. Germline trimming cut 5 bases from V and 11 bases from J; bases unmatched to any gene: 7. CDR3 length: 13 amino acids. Germline V gene lookup returns CDR1 SEHNR and CDR2 FQNEAQ (reference sequence). CDR3 nucleotide sequence: TGTGCCAGCAGCAGGGACAGGGTGGGAGCCCAGCATTTT. Its protein is CASSRDRVGAQHF.

This clone was seen a handful of times. For the CDR3, the DNA is TGCGCCAGCAGCTTGGAGGGACTAGGAGCAGATACGCAGTATTTT. Its protein is CASSLEGLGADTQYF. The chain has TRBV5-1 and TRBJ2-3, with 8 bases matching TRBD2. From germline, CDR1 is SGHRS and CDR2 YFSETQ. This CDR3 comprises 15 residues. V shed 0 bases and J 4 bases; nucleotides not matched to a gene: 4.

V usage is TRBV27 and J usage is TRBJ2-6; D unclear. Germline CDR1 reads MNHEY; CDR2 reads SMNVEV (reference sequence). V was shortened by 6 bases and J by 0 bases, with 3 bases between the two germline ends. This CDR3 comprises 13 residues. The DNA of the CDR3 is TGTGCCAGCAGGGGCTCTGGGGCCAACGTCCTGACTTTC. Translation gives CASRGSGANVLTF.

The genes are TRBV25-1 and TRBJ1-5; D gene unclear. V shed 5 bases and J shed 2 bases, with 4 bases lying between them. The CDR3 length is 12 residues. From germline, CDR1 is MGHDK and CDR2 SYGVNS. The CDR3 sequence is CASSLGNQPQHF. CDR3 nucleotide sequence: TGTGCCAGCAGTTTGGGCAATCAGCCCCAGCATTTT.

The chain uses TRBV2 and TRBJ2-2; 8 nucleotides line up with TRBD1. Trimming cost V 7 bases and J 0 bases; bases outside gene matches: 1. The CDR3 is 14 residues long. Germline lookup yields CDR1 SNHLY and CDR2 FYNNEI. This chain's CDR3 is CASMGQANTGELFF. The CDR3 coding sequence is TGTGCCAGCATGGGACAGGCGAACACCGGGGAGCTGTTTTTT.

The chain combines TRBV18 with TRBJ2-7, with a weak D call TRBD1 (6 bases). The CDR3 contains 14 residues. V lost 6 bases and J lost 3, with 15 bases in between. Germline values: CDR1 KGHSH, CDR2 LQKENI. The CDR3 nucleotides are TGTGCCAGCTCCCCTACAGGGAAGAACTACGAGCAGTACTTC. Its translation is CASSPTGKNYEQYF.

The V and J genes are TRBV28 and TRBJ1-1; 8 nucleotides match TRBD1. This CDR3 spans 15 amino acids. With 8 bases clipped from V and 2 bases from J, the junction kept 10 bases outside the gene matches. CDR1 is MDHEN and CDR2 is SYDVKM in the germline V gene. The CDR3 bases are TGTGCCAGCGAGGGACAGGCATCCCCTAACACTGAAGCTTTCTTT. Its protein is CASEGQASPNTEAFF. Variable domain in full (rest from reference TRBV28 and TRBJ1-1): DVKVTQSSRYLVKRTGEKVFLECVQDMDHENMFWYRQDPGLGLRLIYFSYDVKMKEKGDIPEGYSVSREKKERFSLILESASTNQTSMYLCASEGQASPNTEAFFGQGTRLTVV.

This clone appeared once. The chain carries TRBV7-2 and TRBJ2-3; TRBD2 matches 12 bases. CDR1 and CDR2 from the germline V gene are SGHTA and FQGNSA. V dropped 5 bases and J dropped 8; count of bases not matched to a gene: 14. The CDR3 runs to 17 residues. CDR3 region: CASSPRLAGAVVSTQYF. DNA of the CDR3: TGTGCCAGCAGCCCACGACTAGCGGGAGCGGTAGTCTCTACGCAGTATTTT.

The V and J genes are TRBV29-1 and TRBJ2-5; the D gene could be TRBD1 or TRBD2 (6 bases each). V was cut by 7 bases and J by 0 bases, with 15 bases left in between. This CDR3 is 14 amino acids long. Germline lookup yields CDR1 SQVTM and CDR2 ANQGSEA. The CDR3 DNA sequence: TGCAGCGCAGACTTAGGGGGGAACCAAGAGACCCAGTACTTC. Translation gives CSADLGGNQETQYF.

This clone was picked up one time. This chain connects TRBV19 to TRBJ1-2; the D is unclear. CDR1 LNHDA and CDR2 SQIVND come from the germline V gene (reference sequence). This CDR3 region has 13 residues. V dropped 2 bases and J dropped 3 bases, with 7 bases sitting between them. The CDR3 loop reads CASSITLYYGYTF. In DNA form, the CDR3 reads TGTGCCAGTAGTATAACTTTGTACTATGGCTACACCTTC.

In its sample, this clone was seen a few times. The CDR3 spells CASSDWAGGYTEAFF. The CDR3 coding sequence is TGTGCCAGCAGTGATTGGGCAGGAGGGTACACTGAAGCTTTCTTT. This sequence joins TRBV25-1 and TRBJ1-1, with no clear D. The V gene lost 3 bases and the J gene lost 3 bases, with 14 bases spanning the gap. The CDR3 runs 15 residues. Germline V gene data show CDR1 as MGHDK and CDR2 as SYGVNS. Variable domain in full (rest from reference TRBV25-1 and TRBJ1-1): EADIYQTPRYLVIGTGKKITLECSQTMGHDKMYWYQQDPGMELHLIHYSYGVNSTEKGDLSSESTVSRIRTEHFPLTLESARPSHTSQYLCASSDWAGGYTEAFFGQGTRLTVV.

This clone is a singleton in its sample. The chain has TRBV27 and TRBJ1-5, with D possibly TRBD1 on 6 matching bases. Germline V lookup: CDR1 MNHEY, CDR2 SMNVEV (reference sequence). This CDR3 is built from 16 residues. Between the trimmed V and J ends, which lost 6 bases and 2 bases, there was a span of 17 bases. CDR3 sequence: CASRDTGTIGNQPQHF. CDR3 DNA sequence: TGTGCCAGCAGGGATACCGGGACAATTGGCAATCAGCCCCAGCATTTT.

V gene TRBV10-3 combines with J gene TRBJ2-7; 8 nucleotides align to TRBD1. Germline V gene data show CDR1 as ENHRY and CDR2 as SYGVKD. The length of the CDR3 is 14 residues. With 2 bases clipped from V and 5 bases from J, the junction kept 5 bases outside the gene matches. CDR3: CAISEGQGVDEQYF. In nucleotides, the CDR3 is TGTGCCATCAGTGAGGGACAGGGTGTCGACGAGCAGTACTTC.

The chain recombines TRBV2 with TRBJ1-4, with 8 bases matching TRBD1. The CDR3 covers 15 residues. Per the germline V gene, CDR1 is SNHLY and CDR2 is FYNNEI. V trimming: 7 bases; J trimming: 8 bases; junction bases outside the gene matches: 12. In nucleotides, the CDR3 is TGTGCCAGCACTCTCGGGACAGGAAGGGGCGAAAAACTGTTTTTT. This translates into CASTLGTGRGEKLFF.

The chain carries TRBV6-5 and TRBJ1-1; 8 nucleotides line up with TRBD1. Germline V gives CDR1 MNHEY, CDR2 SVGAGI. With V trimmed by 7 bases and J by 5 bases, 12 bases remained unmatched. The CDR3 runs to 15 residues. CDR3 region: CASITWTGRFTEAFF. CDR3 bases: TGTGCCAGCATCACGTGGACAGGGAGGTTTACTGAAGCTTTCTTT.

The chain uses TRBV2 and TRBJ2-7; D is uncertain. Between the trimmed V and J ends, which lost 7 bases and 0 bases, there was a span of 13 bases. CDR3 size: 14 residues. Germline V lookup: CDR1 SNHLY, CDR2 FYNNEI. The CDR3 DNA reads TGTGCCAGCAAGGTAGCAGGAAGCTCCTACGAGCAGTACTTC. Translation gives CASKVAGSSYEQYF. Based on the CDR3 plus reference TRBV2 and TRBJ2-7, the full variable domain is EPEVTQTPSHQVTQMGQEVILRCVPISNHLYFYWYRQILGQKVEFLVSFYNNEISEKSEIFDDQFSVERPDGSNFTLKIRSTKLEDSAMYFCASKVAGSSYEQYFGPGTRLTVT.

In DNA, the CDR3 is TGTGCCAGCAGTTGGGACAGGGACCACGAGCAGTACTTC. It translates to CASSWDRDHEQYF. The chain employs TRBV28 and TRBJ2-7, with TRBD1 identical over 9 bases. The CDR3 has 13 amino acids. Germline V lookup: CDR1 MDHEN, CDR2 SYDVKM. J gave up 5 bases and V 4 bases, and 3 bases lay outside the gene matches.

The table lists this clone with a count of one. The CDR3 loop is CASRNQGFEQYF. For the CDR3, the DNA is TGCGCCAGCAGGAATCAAGGCTTCGAGCAGTACTTC. The chain employs TRBV5-1 and TRBJ2-7; D gene unclear. In germline, CDR1 is SGHRS, CDR2 YFSETQ. This CDR3 has 12 residues. V was cut by 5 bases and J by 6 bases, with 12 bases left in between.